Listed below are T cell receptor beta chains from one sample, sequenced in a study of vaccination and CD4 T cells after COVID-19. TCRdb reprocessed the PCR reads via MiXCR and lists one record per CDR3 protein. The repertoire holds under 20,000 distinct CDR3 sequences, with approximately 27% as singletons. These receptors are not linked to any known antigen. Sequenced sample: cultured CD4+ T cells from blood. These receptors originate from a human donor with COVID-19. The CDR3 runs from the conserved cysteine through the conserved F or W. The D gene is left open where the match is weak. Clone size is stated in some rows and not others, as once, few, many or a class when expanded.

size: once
D: TRBD1
V: TRBV3-1
J: TRBJ1-1
DNA: TGTGCCAGCAGCCAAGATCTGGGGAGGGGGCTCACTGAAGCTTTCTTT
CDR3: CASSQDLGRGLTEAFF

size: -
D: -
V: TRBV7-6
J: TRBJ2-3
DNA: TGTGCCAGCAGCTTAGTTGGGGGAGATACGCAGTATTTT
CDR3: CASSLVGGDTQYF

size: medium-sized
D: -
V: TRBV20-1
J: TRBJ1-1
DNA: TGCAGTGCTAGCTCCCCGGGGGGCCCAAAACCGGCTTTCTTT
CDR3: CSASSPGGPKPAFF

size: -
D: TRBD2
V: TRBV6-2/TRBV6-3
J: TRBJ2-1
DNA: TGTGCCAGCAGGCGGGGGGGCTTGAGTAATGAGCAGTTCTTC
CDR3: CASRRGGLSNEQFF

size: -
D: -
V: TRBV5-5
J: TRBJ1-1
DNA: TGTGCCAGCAGCTCACCGGGACAGAACACTGAAGCTTTCTTT
CDR3: CASSSPGQNTEAFF

size: -
D: -
V: TRBV2
J: TRBJ1-5
DNA: TGTGCCAGCAGTGTTGGGTTGGGCAATCAGCCCCAGCATTTT
CDR3: CASSVGLGNQPQHF

size: few
D: TRBD1
V: TRBV5-8
J: TRBJ1-5
DNA: TGTGCCAGCAGCTCTGGGACAGGGTATTCTCAGCCCCAGCATTTT
CDR3: CASSSGTGYSQPQHF

size: -
D: TRBD1
V: TRBV19
J: TRBJ1-3
DNA: TGTGCCAGTAGTTCCCCCACGGGACAGGGGGATTTT
CDR3: CASSSPTGQGDF

size: -
D: -
V: TRBV7-2
J: TRBJ2-2
DNA: TGTGCCATCTTTTTGGGGGCTAGCGTTGACACCGGGGAGCTGTTTTTT
CDR3: CAIFLGASVDTGELFF

size: -
D: -
V: TRBV4-3
J: TRBJ1-4
DNA: TGCGCCAGCAGCCAAGAAGAGTCCAGGCTTGAAAAACTGTTTTTT
CDR3: CASSQEESRLEKLFF

size: few
D: -
V: TRBV12-3/TRBV12-4
J: TRBJ1-2
DNA: TGTGCCAGCAGTCGTTGGGGCTACACCTTC
CDR3: CASSRWGYTF

size: -
D: -
V: TRBV20-1
J: TRBJ2-7
DNA: TGCAGTGCTAAGGCTGGGGGCAGGGACTACGAGCAGTACTTC
CDR3: CSAKAGGRDYEQYF

size: -
D: -
V: TRBV7-2
J: TRBJ1-3
DNA: TGTGCCAGCAGCCCCACGAGGGCTCCCTCTGGAAACACCATATATTTT
CDR3: CASSPTRAPSGNTIYF

size: few
D: TRBD1
V: TRBV7-9
J: TRBJ2-3
DNA: TGTGCCAGCAGCTCTAGACAGGGAGGCACAGATACGCAGTATTTT
CDR3: CASSSRQGGTDTQYF

size: -
D: -
V: TRBV27
J: TRBJ2-1
DNA: TGTGCCAGCAGTGTGCAGGGCTCCTACAATGAGCAGTTCTTC
CDR3: CASSVQGSYNEQFF

size: few
D: -
V: TRBV19
J: TRBJ1-2
DNA: TGTGCCAGTAGTATAGGCTTGTCGGGGGCCGGCTATGGCTACACCTTC
CDR3: CASSIGLSGAGYGYTF

size: few
D: TRBD2
V: TRBV30
J: TRBJ2-3
DNA: TGTGCCTGGAGTAGGGCGGGGGGCAGGGATACGCAGTATTTT
CDR3: CAWSRAGGRDTQYF

size: -
D: TRBD1
V: TRBV29-1
J: TRBJ1-4
DNA: TGCAGCGTTGAAGGGTTTGCGGCGGACAGGGGACTTACAACTAATGAAAAACTGTTTTTT
CDR3: CSVEGFAADRGLTTNEKLFF

size: few
D: TRBD2
V: TRBV7-2
J: TRBJ2-2
DNA: TGTGCCAGCAGCTCCGGGAGGAGTTTCGTCGCCGGGGAGCTGTTTTTT
CDR3: CASSSGRSFVAGELFF

size: few
D: -
V: TRBV10-3
J: TRBJ2-5
DNA: TGTGCCATCAGTGAGAAAGAGACCCAGTACTTC
CDR3: CAISEKETQYF

size: few
D: -
V: TRBV9
J: TRBJ1-2
DNA: TGTGCCAGCAGCGTAGGGGCCCTGGACGGCCTAGTTAGGAGCTACACCTTC
CDR3: CASSVGALDGLVRSYTF

size: -
D: TRBD2
V: TRBV7-8
J: TRBJ2-1
DNA: TGTGCCAGCAGCCCGCCCCGGGGGGGAAGTTACAATGAGCAGTTCTTC
CDR3: CASSPPRGGSYNEQFF

size: few
D: TRBD2
V: TRBV11-2
J: TRBJ2-4
DNA: TGTGCCAGCCGGGGACTAGCCCAAAACATTCAGTACTTC
CDR3: CASRGLAQNIQYF

size: -
D: TRBD2
V: TRBV20-1
J: TRBJ2-1
DNA: TGCAGTTCGGGGGGGGCCCTCGGAGATGAGCAGTTCTTC
CDR3: CSSGGALGDEQFF

size: medium-sized
D: -
V: TRBV19
J: TRBJ1-6
DNA: TGTGCCAGTAGTCGGGATCAGGGAGGGTCCTATAATTCACCCCTCCACTTT
CDR3: CASSRDQGGSYNSPLHF

size: -
D: -
V: TRBV5-4
J: TRBJ2-2
DNA: TGTGCCAGCAGCTTGCCCGCATCAGGGAGTCTGAACACCGGGGAGCTGTTTTTT
CDR3: CASSLPASGSLNTGELFF

size: few
D: -
V: TRBV29-1
J: TRBJ1-2
DNA: TGCAGCGTTGAAGGGCTGGGGGCTAACTATGGCTACACCTTC
CDR3: CSVEGLGANYGYTF

size: -
D: TRBD2
V: TRBV4-2
J: TRBJ2-1
DNA: TGTGCCAGCAGCCAAGAGCCCAGCGGGGGGCTTTACAATGAGCAGTTCTTC
CDR3: CASSQEPSGGLYNEQFF

size: -
D: -
V: TRBV21-1
J: TRBJ1-2
DNA: TGTGCCAGCAGCAAAGTTCTCAGGGTTTGTGGCTACACCTTC
CDR3: CASSKVLRVCGYTF

size: medium-sized
D: -
V: TRBV11-3
J: TRBJ1-2
DNA: TGTGCCAGCAGCCACTACAGGGAAGCTAACTATGGCTACACCTTC
CDR3: CASSHYREANYGYTF

size: -
D: -
V: TRBV6-1
J: TRBJ1-1
DNA: TGTGCCAGCAGTGAAAGAACAGCTGAAGCTTTCTTT
CDR3: CASSERTAEAFF

size: -
D: TRBD2
V: TRBV6-1
J: TRBJ2-5
DNA: TGTGCCAGCGGGGGGGGTTGGGGTGGCGAGACCCAGTACTTC
CDR3: CASGGGWGGETQYF

size: -
D: TRBD1
V: TRBV6-2/TRBV6-3
J: TRBJ2-6
DNA: TGTGCCAGCAGTGGGGACAGTCTGAGTTCTGCCGTCCTGACTTTC
CDR3: CASSGDSLSSAVLTF

size: -
D: -
V: TRBV7-2
J: TRBJ2-5
DNA: TGTGTCAGCAGCTTAGGTCCGATAACCTCACAAGAGACCCAGTACTTC
CDR3: CVSSLGPITSQETQYF

size: medium-sized
D: TRBD1
V: TRBV6-1
J: TRBJ2-5
DNA: TGTGCCAGCAGTAGTGGACAGGGTAGAAAGCAAGAGACCCAGTACTTC
CDR3: CASSSGQGRKQETQYF

size: few
D: TRBD2
V: TRBV6-4
J: TRBJ2-5
DNA: TGTGCCAGCGTGGGGACTAGCGGGGAGACCCAGTACTTC
CDR3: CASVGTSGETQYF

size: few
D: -
V: TRBV20-1
J: TRBJ1-5
DNA: TGCAGTGCCGAAGACAGGCGAAATAGCAATCAGCCCCAGCATTTT
CDR3: CSAEDRRNSNQPQHF

size: -
D: TRBD1
V: TRBV28
J: TRBJ2-7
DNA: TGTGCCAGCAGTATCGGGACAGCTCCTACCCACGAGCAGTACTTC
CDR3: CASSIGTAPTHEQYF

size: -
D: TRBD2
V: TRBV5-1
J: TRBJ2-3
DNA: TGCGCCAGCAGCTTGGGGCGGGGGGCCGATACGCAGTATTTT
CDR3: CASSLGRGADTQYF

size: few
D: -
V: TRBV21-1
J: TRBJ2-5
DNA: TGTGCCAGCAGCGAGAGACACTGTTTGTACCAAGAGACCCAGTACTTC
CDR3: CASSERHCLYQETQYF

size: -
D: TRBD2
V: TRBV6-5
J: TRBJ2-1
DNA: TGTGCCAGCAGCTTACTACTAGCGGGGGGAAGTGAGCAGTTCTTC
CDR3: CASSLLLAGGSEQFF

size: few
D: -
V: TRBV6-1
J: TRBJ1-1
DNA: TGTGCCAGCAGAGAGAGACAGAACACTGAAGCTTTCTTT
CDR3: CASRERQNTEAFF

size: medium-sized
D: -
V: TRBV20-1
J: TRBJ1-5
DNA: TGCAGTGCTAGAGAGGGCCGGAGCAATCAGCCCCAGCATTTT
CDR3: CSAREGRSNQPQHF

size: -
D: TRBD1
V: TRBV27
J: TRBJ1-6
DNA: TGTGCCAGCAGTTTACTAACGGGACAGGGGTACTCACCCCTCCACTTT
CDR3: CASSLLTGQGYSPLHF

size: few
D: -
V: TRBV5-1
J: TRBJ2-1
DNA: TGCGCCAGCAGCTTGCCCTCGGGAGCAAACAATGAGCAGTTCTTC
CDR3: CASSLPSGANNEQFF

size: once
D: -
V: TRBV19
J: TRBJ1-2
DNA: TGTGCCAGTAGTCAGAAGATCGGTGGCTACACCTTC
CDR3: CASSQKIGGYTF

size: -
D: -
V: TRBV7-2
J: TRBJ2-3
DNA: TGTGCCAGCAGCTTAGGACCCCTCACAGATACGCAGTATTTT
CDR3: CASSLGPLTDTQYF

size: few
D: -
V: TRBV6-4
J: TRBJ1-1
DNA: TGTGCCAGCAGTCTCGATCGCGGGTCCACTGAAGCTTTCTTT
CDR3: CASSLDRGSTEAFF

size: few
D: -
V: TRBV6-1
J: TRBJ1-5
DNA: TGTGCCAGCAGTCCTGGGCCAAGCAATCAGCCCCAGCATTTT
CDR3: CASSPGPSNQPQHF

size: few
D: TRBD2
V: TRBV6-1
J: TRBJ2-1
DNA: TGTGCCAGCAGCCCCTACACTAGCGGGGCAAGCTCCTACAATGAGCAGTTCTTC
CDR3: CASSPYTSGASSYNEQFF

size: medium-sized
D: TRBD1
V: TRBV6-1
J: TRBJ1-6
DNA: TGTGCCAGCAGTCGGATCAGGGGGGATTATAATTCACCCCTCCACTTT
CDR3: CASSRIRGDYNSPLHF

size: -
D: TRBD1
V: TRBV27
J: TRBJ1-1
DNA: TGTACCAGCCGCCCGGGGGGACAGGGCCTGGGGTTGAACACTGAAGCTTTCTTT
CDR3: CTSRPGGQGLGLNTEAFF